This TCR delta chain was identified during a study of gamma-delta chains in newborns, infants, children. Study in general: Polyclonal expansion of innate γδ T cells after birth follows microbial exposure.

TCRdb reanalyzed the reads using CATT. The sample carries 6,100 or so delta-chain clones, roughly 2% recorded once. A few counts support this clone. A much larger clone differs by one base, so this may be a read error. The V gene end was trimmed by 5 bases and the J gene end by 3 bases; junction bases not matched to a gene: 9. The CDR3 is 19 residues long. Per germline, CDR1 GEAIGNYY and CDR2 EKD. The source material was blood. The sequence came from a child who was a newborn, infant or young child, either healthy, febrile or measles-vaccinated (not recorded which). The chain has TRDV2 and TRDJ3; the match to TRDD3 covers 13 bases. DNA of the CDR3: TGTGCCTGTGGCCCTACTGGGGGATACGTGGACTGGGACACCCGACAGATGTTTTTC. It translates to CACGPTGGYVDWDTRQMFF.